This T cell receptor beta chain derives from a study of regulatory T cells in long-lasting Graves disease. Study in general: Graves' patients, newly diagnosed, had taken antithyroid drugs under 3 months.

V shed 5 bases and J shed 2 bases, with 16 bases lying between them. Germline values: CDR1 DFQATT, CDR2 SNEGSKA (reference sequence). This CDR3 region has 14 residues. According to the study, TCR beta libraries were built with iRepertoire HTBI primers and CDR3-region Arm-PCR. TCRdb recomputed calls from the multiplex PCR reads with MiXCR, one row per CDR3 protein. The repertoire holds some 450,000 distinct CDR3 sequences, with roughly 15% as singletons. As to time point: newly diagnosed GD, antithyroid drugs for less than 3 months. Extracted PBMC RNA gave rise to the TCR library. The sample was also reused in another study, on T cells in Graves' hyperthyroidism and ophthalmopathy. That study adds: Patients were aged 18 to 65, had disease duration under 2 months, and had newly diagnosed hyperthyroidism. During a first-round RT-PCR of the TCR CDR3, the HTBI primer set was used.

The receptor was isolated from a woman in her 30s with Graves disease. This chain links TRBV20-1 with TRBJ2-7; D may be TRBD1 (6 bases). The material sequenced was peripheral blood mononuclear cells (PBMCs), taken at new diagnosis, from a patient treated with antithyroid drugs. The CDR3: CSAVHRDRPYEQYF. Written as DNA, the CDR3 is TGCAGTGCTGTTCACAGGGATAGGCCCTACGAGCAGTACTTC.